The 8 T cell receptor beta chains given below trace back to one sample, sequenced in a study of T cell changes during pregnancy in multiple sclerosis. The table came from immunoSEQ multiplex PCR; TCRdb's copy has only in-frame clones and leaves some out. The sample shows more than 45,000 clones, over 90% of them seen only once. The sample was CD4+ T cells from peripheral blood mononuclear cells, taken in the second trimester of pregnancy. The receptors come from a female donor with multiple sclerosis, enrolled in a pregnancy study.

The chain has TRBV11-3 and TRBJ2-3; D uncertain. The V gene's germline CDR1 is SGHNT and CDR2 YENEEA. The CDR3 spans 14 residues. V was cut by 3 bases and J by 0 bases, with 7 bases left in between. CDR3 bases: TGTGCCAGCAGCTTGAGAAGCAGCACAGATACGCAGTATTTT. This codes for CASSLRSSTDTQYF.

The rearrangement joins TRBV5-5 to TRBJ1-1; perhaps TRBD1 as D (6 bases). Germline V gene sequence: CDR1 SGHKS, CDR2 YYEKEE (reference sequence). The CDR3 covers 13 residues. The V end lost 4 bases, the J end lost 3 bases, and 10 bases lay between the germline ends. In nucleotides, the CDR3 is TGTGCCAGCAGCCCAGGGGTAGACACTGAAGCTTTCTTT. Its protein is CASSPGVDTEAFF.

The V gene is TRBV6-1, the J gene TRBJ1-1; TRBD1 aligns across 10 bases. This CDR3 has 17 residues. CDR1 and CDR2 (germline): MNHNS, SASEGT. J lost 1 base, V lost 4 bases, and 9 bases had no gene match. CDR3 protein: CASSGTGGSLSNTEAFF. DNA for the CDR3: TGTGCCAGCAGTGGGACAGGGGGGTCCCTTTCGAACACTGAAGCTTTCTTT.

V gene TRBV7-9 combines with J gene TRBJ2-3; D is perhaps TRBD2 (6 bases). There are 16 residues in the CDR3. Trimming removed 5 bases at V and 2 bases at J, with 17 bases between. Germline V gene lookup returns CDR1 SEHNR and CDR2 FQNEAQ (reference sequence). The CDR3 coding sequence is TGTGCCAGCAGCACCGGCCTTGGGGGGAACACAGATACGCAGTATTTT. Protein product: CASSTGLGGNTDTQYF. Based on the CDR3 plus reference TRBV7-9 and TRBJ2-3, the full variable domain is DTGVSQNPRHKITKRGQNVTFRCDPISEHNRLYWYRQTLGQGPEFLTYFQNEAQLEKSRLLSDRFSAERPKGSFSTLEIQRTEQGDSAMYLCASSTGLGGNTDTQYFGPGTRLTVL.

V is TRBV7-6 and J is TRBJ2-7; TRBD2 aligns across 14 bases. In germline, CDR1 is SGHVS, CDR2 FNYEAQ. The length of the CDR3 is 15 residues. With 6 bases clipped from V and 1 base from J, the junction kept 2 bases outside the gene matches. In DNA form, the CDR3 reads TGTGCCAGCAGTGGGACTAGCGGGGGTTCCTACGAGCAGTACTTC. Its protein product is CASSGTSGGSYEQYF. The complete variable domain, with remaining parts taken from reference TRBV7-6 and TRBJ2-7, reads GAGVSQSPRYKVTKRGQDVALRCDPISGHVSLYWYRQALGQGPEFLTYFNYEAQQDKSGLPNDRFSAERPEGSISTLTIQRTEQRDSAMYRCASSGTSGGSYEQYFGPGTRLTVT.

The V and J genes are TRBV19 and TRBJ2-7; 8 bases fit TRBD1. This CDR3 is built from 14 residues. Germline V gene data show CDR1 as LNHDA and CDR2 as SQIVND (reference sequence). V gave up 1 base and J gave up 7 bases; unmatched junction bases: 6. CDR3 nucleotides: TGTGCCAGTAGTATAGCCCAGGGGGCTAGGGAGCAGTACTTC. It is translated as CASSIAQGAREQYF.

V gene TRBV7-3 combines with J gene TRBJ2-3; 7 bases map to TRBD2. CDR1 is SGHTA, CDR2 FQGTGA, per germline. After removal of 1 base from V and 3 bases from J, the junction contained 7 bases not matched to a gene. This CDR3 comprises 16 residues. CDR3 sequence reads: CASSLNGPSGTDTQYF. CDR3 coding DNA: TGTGCCAGCAGCTTAAATGGGCCTAGCGGAACAGATACGCAGTATTTT.

As to this clone: Other DNA sequences from this sample encode an identical CDR3 as well. The chain has TRBV5-1 and TRBJ1-1, with 7 bases identical to TRBD1. The V gene's germline CDR1 is SGHRS and CDR2 YFSETQ. J was trimmed by 0 bases and V by 0 bases; bases with no gene match: 2. The CDR3 covers 15 residues. The CDR3 DNA is TGCGCCAGCAGCTTGGTGGGACAGCTGAACACTGAAGCTTTCTTT. Translation: CASSLVGQLNTEAFF.